At least ten counts were recorded for the clone carrying this TCR beta chain. Building the TCR beta libraries relied on iRepertoire HTBI primers, and CDR3 regions underwent Arm-PCR. Using its own MiXCR run on the multiplex PCR reads, TCRdb lists one record per CDR3 protein. Of 350,000 to 500,000 distinct CDR3 sequences in the sample, around a fifth were seen once. This record belongs to a study of regulatory T cells in long-lasting Graves disease. Regarding time point: persistent/refractory GD, antithyroid drugs over 5 years with positive TRAb. The TCR library was made from RNA extracted from PBMCs. This clonotype was obtained from a female donor with Graves disease. This sample comprised peripheral blood mononuclear cells (PBMCs), obtained when the disease was refractory, from a patient treated with antithyroid drugs.

The CDR3 DNA reads as TGTGCCAGCAGCGATAGCGGGAGTGCGCAGTACTTC. Amino acid sequence: CASSDSGSAQYF. This rearrangement joins TRBV7-2 to TRBJ2-7; 9 nucleotides align to TRBD2. The V gene's germline CDR1 is SGHTA and CDR2 FQGNSA. The CDR3 spans 12 residues. V lost 5 bases to trimming and J lost 9 bases; unmatched junction nucleotides: 5. The variable domain in full, completed from reference TRBV7-2 and TRBJ2-7, reads GAGVSQSPSNKVTEKGKDVELRCDPISGHTALYWYRQSLGQGLEFLIYFQGNSAPDKSGLPSDRFSAERTGGSVSTLTIQRTQQEDSAVYLCASSDSGSAQYFGPGTRLTVT.